This T cell receptor (beta chain) was observed in a study of identifying expanded T cells in peripheral blood. Study-level findings and limits: Technical replicates showed roughly 1.2 changed clones; two weeks approximately 15; four weeks 19. Roughly two-week clone count variance significantly increased as total template count grew.

As for this clone: What it recognizes is unknown.

No infections or other immune events were documented during collection. The table came from immunoSEQ multiplex PCR; TCRdb's copy has only in-frame clones and leaves some out. The data contain about 53,000 clones, around 86% of them seen just once; the ten biggest clones take up under 20%. The sample was blood. This receptor was obtained from a person aged 18 to 70 in good health.

The CDR3 spells CASSLAGRTNSPLHF. In DNA form, the CDR3 reads TGTGCCAGCAGCTTAGCAGGACGGACCAATTCACCCCTCCACTTT. This chain joins TRBV5-6 and TRBJ1-6; D gene uncertain. This CDR3 has 15 amino acids. Germline CDR1 reads SGHDT; CDR2 reads YYEEEE. The V end was cut by 2 bases, the J end by 7 bases, with 13 bases between.